One T cell receptor beta chain is described in this entry. The repertoire was sequenced with immunoSEQ multiplex PCR; TCRdb's copy has only in-frame clones and lacks some. Of about 160,000 clones in the sample, roughly nine tenths were seen once. The sample is drawn from a study of blood T cell repertoires in COVID-19. CDR1 is MNHEY and CDR2 is SVGAGI in the germline V gene. There are 15 residues in the CDR3. V gave up 4 bases and J gave up 8 bases; unmatched junction bases: 11. V and J are TRBV6-5 and TRBJ1-2; 9 bases are a match to TRBD1. This clonotype was obtained from a man in his 60s with acute or convalescent COVID-19. The sample comprised peripheral blood. CDR3 sequence: CASSFTGTGSRGYTF. The DNA of the CDR3 is TGTGCCAGCAGTTTCACCGGGACAGGGAGCCGGGGCTACACCTTC.